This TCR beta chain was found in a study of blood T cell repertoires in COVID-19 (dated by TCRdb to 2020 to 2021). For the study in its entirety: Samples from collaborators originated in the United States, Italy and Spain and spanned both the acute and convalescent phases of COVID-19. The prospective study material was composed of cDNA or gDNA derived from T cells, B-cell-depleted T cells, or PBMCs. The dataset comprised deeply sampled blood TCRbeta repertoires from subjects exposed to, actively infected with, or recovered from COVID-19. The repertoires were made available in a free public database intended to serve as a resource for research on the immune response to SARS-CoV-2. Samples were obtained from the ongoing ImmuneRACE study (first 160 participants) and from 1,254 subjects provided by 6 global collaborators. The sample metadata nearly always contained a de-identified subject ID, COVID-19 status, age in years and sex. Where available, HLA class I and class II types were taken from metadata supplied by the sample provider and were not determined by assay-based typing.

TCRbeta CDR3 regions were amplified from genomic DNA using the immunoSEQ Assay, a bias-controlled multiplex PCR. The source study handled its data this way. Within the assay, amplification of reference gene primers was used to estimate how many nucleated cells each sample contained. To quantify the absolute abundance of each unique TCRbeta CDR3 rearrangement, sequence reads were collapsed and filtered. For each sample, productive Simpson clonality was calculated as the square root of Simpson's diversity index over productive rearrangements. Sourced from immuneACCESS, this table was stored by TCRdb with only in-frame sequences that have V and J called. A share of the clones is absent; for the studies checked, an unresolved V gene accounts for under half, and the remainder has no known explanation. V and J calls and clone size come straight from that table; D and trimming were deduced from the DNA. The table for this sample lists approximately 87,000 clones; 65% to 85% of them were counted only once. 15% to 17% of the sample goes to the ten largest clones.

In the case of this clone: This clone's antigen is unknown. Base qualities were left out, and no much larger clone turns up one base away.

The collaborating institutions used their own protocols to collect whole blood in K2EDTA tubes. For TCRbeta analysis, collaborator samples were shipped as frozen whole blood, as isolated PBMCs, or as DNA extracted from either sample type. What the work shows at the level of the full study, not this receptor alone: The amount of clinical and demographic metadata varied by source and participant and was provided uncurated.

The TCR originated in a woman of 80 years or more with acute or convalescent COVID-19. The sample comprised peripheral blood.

CDR3 sequence: CASSIGSGLYEQYF. The nucleotide sequence reads as follows: TGTGCCAGTAGTATTGGTAGCGGGCTCTACGAGCAGTACTTC. The chain links TRBV19 with TRBJ2-7; TRBD2 agrees with 7 junctional bases. Unmatched junction bases come to 5, with V trimmed by 3 bases and J by 3 bases. In the germline V gene (reference sequence), CDR1 corresponds to LNHDA and CDR2 to SQIVND. CDR3 length: 14 amino acids, cysteine to phenylalanine. Only CDR3 DNA remains: 42 bases, in frame from the first base.